This record looks at one T cell receptor (beta chain) sequence and its context. Antigen: not known. The PCR contained 60 Vbeta and 13 Jbeta primers. Original data processing: In a later analysis, of around 83 million unique beta chains, about 12 million appeared in at least two donors. TCRdb's copy holds only in-frame clones and misses some; the assay was immunoSEQ multiplex PCR. V and J calls and clone size are those listed in that table; D and trimming were worked out from the DNA. The profile covers approximately 160,000 clones, with about three quarters appearing a single time and roughly 2.8% taken by the ten largest. These data come from a study of cytomegalovirus exposure and HLA in healthy donors. Study information: Inside one of the first data releases sat around 80 million unique TCRs taken from HLA-typed donors.

CDR1 is SGHDT and CDR2 is YYEEEE in the germline V gene. This CDR3 comprises 16 residues. Trimming took off 2 bases at V and 0 bases at J, with 12 bases between the two ends. Study results and caveats: With later analysis, a missense DCLRE1C variant became linked to TCR beta V- and J-gene trimming. A previous analysis found most TCR beta V segments productive roughly 87% or roughly 30% of the time.

What was sequenced was PBMCs. The V gene is TRBV5-6, the J gene TRBJ1-3; possible D gene TRBD1, 6 bases. The source of this sequence is a woman aged 40 to 55 in good health and CMV-seropositive. CDR3 residues: CASSFWGPISGNTIYF. CDR3 nucleotide sequence: TGTGCCAGCAGCTTCTGGGGGCCAATCTCTGGAAACACCATATATTTT. Supplemented by reference TRBV5-6 and TRBJ1-3, the full variable domain reads DAGVTQSPTHLIKTRGQQVTLRCSPKSGHDTVSWYQQALGQGPQFIFQYYEEEERQRGNFPDRFSGHQFPNYSSELNVNALLLGDSALYLCASSFWGPISGNTIYFGEGSWLTVV.